This T cell receptor (beta chain) was identified during a study of radiotherapy plus CTLA-4 blockade in lung cancer. Study details: Among patients, around 18% showed objective responses, and about 31% had disease control. Study observations and caveats: Expansion of tumor-derived TCR clones was observed in blood after radiotherapy plus ipilimumab.

CDR3 length: 19 residues. V lost 3 bases to trimming and J lost 4 bases; unmatched junction nucleotides: 17. Germline CDR1 and CDR2: LGHNA and YSLEER. On this clone itself: Antigen specificity is unknown.

The assay was immunoSEQ multiplex PCR, and TCRdb's table has in-frame clones only and misses some. The sample lists some 110,000 clones; over 65% were seen once. People whose metastatic non-small-cell lung cancer was chemo-refractory got focal radiation along with CTLA-4 blockade by ipilimumab. This TCR came from a human donor with non-small cell lung cancer that progressed on radiotherapy plus ipilimumab. Some clones in this sample may be carry-over from other donors' samples. Sequences were derived from peripheral blood, sampled from a patient treated with radiotherapy plus ipilimumab. The chain carries TRBV4-3 and TRBJ2-1; 8 nucleotides match TRBD2. The CDR3 region is CASSQELHGIVAGYNEQFF. Here the CDR3 DNA reads TGCGCCAGCAGCCAGGAACTCCACGGGATAGTAGCGGGGTACAATGAGCAGTTCTTC.